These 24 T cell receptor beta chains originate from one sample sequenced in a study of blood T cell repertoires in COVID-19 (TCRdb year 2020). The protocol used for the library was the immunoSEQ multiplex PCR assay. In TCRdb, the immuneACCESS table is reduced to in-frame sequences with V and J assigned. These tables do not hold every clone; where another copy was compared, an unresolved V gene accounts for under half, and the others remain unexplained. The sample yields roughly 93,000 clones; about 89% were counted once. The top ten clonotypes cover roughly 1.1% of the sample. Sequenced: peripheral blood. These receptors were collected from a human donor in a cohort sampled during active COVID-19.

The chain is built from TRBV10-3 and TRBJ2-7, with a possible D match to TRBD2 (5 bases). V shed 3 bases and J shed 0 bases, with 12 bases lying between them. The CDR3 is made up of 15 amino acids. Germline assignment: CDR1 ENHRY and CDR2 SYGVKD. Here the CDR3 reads CAISETSGLSYEQYF. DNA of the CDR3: TGTGCCATCAGTGAAACGAGCGGCCTCTCCTACGAGCAGTACTTC.

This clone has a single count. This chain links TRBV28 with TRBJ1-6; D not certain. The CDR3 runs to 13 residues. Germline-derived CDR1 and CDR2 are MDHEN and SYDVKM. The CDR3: CGSWSSYNSPLHF. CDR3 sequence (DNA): TGTGGTAGTTGGAGCTCCTATAATTCACCCCTCCACTTT.

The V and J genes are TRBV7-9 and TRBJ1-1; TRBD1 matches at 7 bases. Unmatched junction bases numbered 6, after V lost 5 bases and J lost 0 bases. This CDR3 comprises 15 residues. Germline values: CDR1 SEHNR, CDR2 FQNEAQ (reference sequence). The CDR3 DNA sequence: TGTGCCAGCAGCCCGTGGGACAGAATGAACACTGAAGCTTTCTTT. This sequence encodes CASSPWDRMNTEAFF.

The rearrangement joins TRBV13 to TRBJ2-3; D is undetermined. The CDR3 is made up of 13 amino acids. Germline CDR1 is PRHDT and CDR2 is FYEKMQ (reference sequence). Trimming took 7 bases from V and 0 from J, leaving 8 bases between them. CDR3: CASKQRSTDTQYF. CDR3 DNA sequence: TGTGCCAGCAAGCAGCGAAGCACAGATACGCAGTATTTT.

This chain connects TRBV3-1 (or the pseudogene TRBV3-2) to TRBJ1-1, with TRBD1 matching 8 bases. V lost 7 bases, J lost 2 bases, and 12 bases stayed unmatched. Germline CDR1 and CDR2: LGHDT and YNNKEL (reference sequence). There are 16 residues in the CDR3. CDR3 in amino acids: CASIMAGGSYNTEAFF. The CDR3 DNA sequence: TGTGCCAGCATAATGGCAGGGGGCAGTTATAACACTGAAGCTTTCTTT.

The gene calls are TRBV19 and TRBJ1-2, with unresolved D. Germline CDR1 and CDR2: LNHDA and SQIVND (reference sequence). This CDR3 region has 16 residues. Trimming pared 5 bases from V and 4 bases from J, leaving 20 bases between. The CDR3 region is CASSSSQVLSSYGYTF. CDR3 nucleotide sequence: TGTGCCAGTAGTTCGTCCCAGGTCCTGTCGTCCTATGGCTACACCTTC.

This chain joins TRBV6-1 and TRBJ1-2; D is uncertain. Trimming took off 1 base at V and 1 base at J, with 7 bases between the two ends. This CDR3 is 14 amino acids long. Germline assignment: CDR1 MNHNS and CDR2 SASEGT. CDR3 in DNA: TGTGCCAGCAGTGAAGGGCCCTTTAACTATGGCTACACCTTC. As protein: CASSEGPFNYGYTF.

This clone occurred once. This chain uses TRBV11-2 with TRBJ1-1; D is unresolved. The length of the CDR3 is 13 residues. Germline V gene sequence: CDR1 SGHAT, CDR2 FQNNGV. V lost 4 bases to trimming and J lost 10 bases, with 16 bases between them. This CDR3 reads CASSWAREGAAFF. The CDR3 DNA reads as TGTGCCAGCAGCTGGGCCCGAGAGGGTGCAGCTTTCTTT.

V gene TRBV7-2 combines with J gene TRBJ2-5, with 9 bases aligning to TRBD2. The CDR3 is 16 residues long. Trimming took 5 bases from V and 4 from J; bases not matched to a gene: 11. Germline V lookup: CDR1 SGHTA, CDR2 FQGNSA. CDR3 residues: CASSPQGLAGSETQYF. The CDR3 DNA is TGTGCCAGCAGCCCACAAGGGCTAGCGGGATCAGAGACCCAGTACTTC.

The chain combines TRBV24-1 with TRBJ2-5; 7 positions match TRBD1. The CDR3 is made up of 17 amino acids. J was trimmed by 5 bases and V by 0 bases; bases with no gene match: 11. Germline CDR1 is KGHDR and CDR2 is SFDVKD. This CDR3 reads CATSDLGTGARGETQYF. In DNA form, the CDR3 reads TGTGCCACCAGTGATTTGGGAACAGGGGCGCGAGGGGAGACCCAGTACTTC.

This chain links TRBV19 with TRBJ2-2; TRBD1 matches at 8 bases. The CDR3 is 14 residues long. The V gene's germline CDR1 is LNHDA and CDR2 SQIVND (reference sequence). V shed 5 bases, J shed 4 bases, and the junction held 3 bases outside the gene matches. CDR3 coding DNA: TGTGCCAGTAGTCAACAGGGGGGCACCGGGGAGCTGTTTTTT. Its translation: CASSQQGGTGELFF.

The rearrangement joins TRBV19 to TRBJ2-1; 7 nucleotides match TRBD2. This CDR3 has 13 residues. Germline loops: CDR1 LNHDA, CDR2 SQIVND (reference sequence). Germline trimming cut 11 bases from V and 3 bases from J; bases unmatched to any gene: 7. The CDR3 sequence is CAVTGTNYNEQFF. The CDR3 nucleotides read TGTGCCGTAACCGGGACTAACTACAATGAGCAGTTCTTC. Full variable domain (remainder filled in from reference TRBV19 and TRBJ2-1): DGGITQSPKYLFRKEGQNVTLSCEQNLNHDAMYWYRQDPGQGLRLIYYSQIVNDFQKGDIAEGYSVSREKKESFPLTVTSAQKNPTAFYLCAVTGTNYNEQFFGPGTRLTVL.

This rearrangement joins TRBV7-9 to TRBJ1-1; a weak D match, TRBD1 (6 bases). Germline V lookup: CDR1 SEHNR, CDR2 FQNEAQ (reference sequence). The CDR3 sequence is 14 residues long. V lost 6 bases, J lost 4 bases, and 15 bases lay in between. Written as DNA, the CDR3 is TGTGCCAGCAGTTCACAGGGTGGGAGCACTGAAGCTTTCTTT. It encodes CASSSQGGSTEAFF.

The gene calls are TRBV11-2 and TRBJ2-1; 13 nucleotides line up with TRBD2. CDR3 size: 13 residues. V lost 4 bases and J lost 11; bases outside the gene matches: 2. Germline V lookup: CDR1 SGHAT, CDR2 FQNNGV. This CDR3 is CASSSGLAGKQFF. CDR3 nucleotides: TGTGCCAGCAGCTCGGGACTAGCGGGAAAGCAGTTCTTC.

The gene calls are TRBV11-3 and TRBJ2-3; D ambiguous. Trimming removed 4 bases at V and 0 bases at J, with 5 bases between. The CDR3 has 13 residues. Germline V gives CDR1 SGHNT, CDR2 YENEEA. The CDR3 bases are TGTGCCAGCAGCTCCGTGAGCACAGATACGCAGTATTTT. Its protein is CASSSVSTDTQYF.

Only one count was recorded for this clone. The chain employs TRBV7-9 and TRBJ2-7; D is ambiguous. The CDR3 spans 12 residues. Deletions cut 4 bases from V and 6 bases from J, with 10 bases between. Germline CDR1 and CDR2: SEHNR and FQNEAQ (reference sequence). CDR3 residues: CASSSRWSEQYF. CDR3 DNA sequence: TGTGCCAGCAGCTCTCGGTGGAGCGAGCAGTACTTC.

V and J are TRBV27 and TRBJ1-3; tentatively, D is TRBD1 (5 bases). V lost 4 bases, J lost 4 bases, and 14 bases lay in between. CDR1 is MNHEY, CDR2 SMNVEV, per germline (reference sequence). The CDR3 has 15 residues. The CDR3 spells CASSSRDLLGNTIYF. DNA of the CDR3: TGTGCCAGCAGTTCCAGGGATCTATTGGGAAACACCATATATTTT.

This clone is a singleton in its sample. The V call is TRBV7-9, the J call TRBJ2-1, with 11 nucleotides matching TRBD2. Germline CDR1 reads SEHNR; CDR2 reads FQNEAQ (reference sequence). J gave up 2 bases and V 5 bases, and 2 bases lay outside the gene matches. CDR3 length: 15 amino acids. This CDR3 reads CASSPGLAAYNEQFF. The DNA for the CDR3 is TGTGCCAGCAGCCCGGGACTAGCGGCCTACAATGAGCAGTTCTTC.

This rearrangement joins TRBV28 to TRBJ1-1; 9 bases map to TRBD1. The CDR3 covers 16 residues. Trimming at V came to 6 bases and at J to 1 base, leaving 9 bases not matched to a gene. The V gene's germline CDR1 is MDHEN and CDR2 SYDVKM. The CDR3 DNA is TGTGCCAGCAGATCAACAGGGGGCGCGGGGAACACTGAAGCTTTCTTT. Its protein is CASRSTGGAGNTEAFF.

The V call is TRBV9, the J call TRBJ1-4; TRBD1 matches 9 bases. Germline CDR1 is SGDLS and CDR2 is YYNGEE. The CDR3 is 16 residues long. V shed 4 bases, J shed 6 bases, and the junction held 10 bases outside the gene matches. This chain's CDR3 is CASSSRWTGVDEKLFF. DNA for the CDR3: TGTGCCAGCAGCTCCCGTTGGACAGGGGTGGATGAAAAACTGTTTTTT. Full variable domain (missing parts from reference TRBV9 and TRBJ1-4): DSGVTQTPKHLITATGQRVTLRCSPRSGDLSVYWYQQSLDQGLQFLIQYYNGEERAKGNILERFSAQQFPDLHSELNLSSLELGDSALYFCASSSRWTGVDEKLFFGSGTQLSVL.

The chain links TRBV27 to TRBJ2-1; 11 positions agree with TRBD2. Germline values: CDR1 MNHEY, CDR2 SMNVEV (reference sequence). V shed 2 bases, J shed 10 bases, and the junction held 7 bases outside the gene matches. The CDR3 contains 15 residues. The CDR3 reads CASSLGGLAEREQFF. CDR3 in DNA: TGTGCCAGCAGTTTAGGGGGACTAGCGGAGAGGGAGCAGTTCTTC.

The CDR3, as DNA: TGTGCCAGCAGTGAAGCGCAGTACAGGGGGCTCCTCGATGGCTACACCTTC. It yields the protein CASSEAQYRGLLDGYTF. The chain has TRBV6-1 and TRBJ1-2; 9 bases are a match to TRBD1. Trimming cost V 0 bases and J 6 bases; bases outside gene matches: 11. The CDR3 loop spans 17 amino acids. In germline, CDR1 is MNHNS, CDR2 SASEGT.

CDR3 sequence (DNA): TGCGCCAGCAGCACTTCCGGGACTAGCGGGAGTTCCCAAGAGACCCAGTACTTC. Its protein product is CASSTSGTSGSSQETQYF. This chain joins TRBV5-1 and TRBJ2-5, with TRBD2 matching 14 bases. In germline, CDR1 is SGHRS, CDR2 YFSETQ. J lost 1 base, V lost 4 bases, and 9 bases had no gene match. This CDR3 spans 18 amino acids.

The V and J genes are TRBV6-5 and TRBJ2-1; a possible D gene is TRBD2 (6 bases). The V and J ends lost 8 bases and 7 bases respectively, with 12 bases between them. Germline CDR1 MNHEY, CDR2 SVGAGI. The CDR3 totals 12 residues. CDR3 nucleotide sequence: TGTGCCAGCCCCAACCTAGCGAATGAGCAGTTCTTC. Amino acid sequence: CASPNLANEQFF.